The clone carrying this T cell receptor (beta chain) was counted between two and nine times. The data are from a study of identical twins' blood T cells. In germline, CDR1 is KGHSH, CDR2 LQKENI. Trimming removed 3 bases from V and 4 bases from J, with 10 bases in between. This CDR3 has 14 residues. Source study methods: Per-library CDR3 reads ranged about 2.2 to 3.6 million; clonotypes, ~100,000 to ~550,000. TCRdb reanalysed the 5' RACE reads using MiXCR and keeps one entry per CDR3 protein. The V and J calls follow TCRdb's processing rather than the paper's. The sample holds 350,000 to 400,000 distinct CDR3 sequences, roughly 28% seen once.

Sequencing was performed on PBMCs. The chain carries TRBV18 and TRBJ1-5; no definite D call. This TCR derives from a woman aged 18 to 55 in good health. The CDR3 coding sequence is TGTGCCAGCTCACCGGGAAAGCTAAATCAGCCCCAGCATTTT. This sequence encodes CASSPGKLNQPQHF.